The present TCR beta chain was sequenced within a study of cytomegalovirus exposure and HLA in healthy donors. Comment on this clone: No antigen is known for it.

Study results and limitations: The authors later found most CMV-associated TCR beta chains appeared HLA-restricted.

The V gene's germline CDR1 is MGHRA and CDR2 YSYEKL. The CDR3 spans 16 residues. V lost 2 bases, J lost 7 bases, and 18 bases lay in between. This PCR relied on a set of 60 Vbeta primers and 13 Jbeta primers. Method: immunoSEQ multiplex PCR; TCRdb's copy keeps in-frame clones and lacks some. In the table there are over 150,000 clones, approximately 77% of which are singletons. The chain combines TRBV4-1 with TRBJ2-1, with TRBD2 as a possible D gene (5 bases). The TCR originated in a male donor in good health and CMV-seropositive. Sequenced: PBMCs. The CDR3 spells CASSQPARVRDNEQFF. In DNA, the CDR3 is TGCGCCAGCAGCCAACCCGCGCGGGTGAGGGATAATGAGCAGTTCTTC.